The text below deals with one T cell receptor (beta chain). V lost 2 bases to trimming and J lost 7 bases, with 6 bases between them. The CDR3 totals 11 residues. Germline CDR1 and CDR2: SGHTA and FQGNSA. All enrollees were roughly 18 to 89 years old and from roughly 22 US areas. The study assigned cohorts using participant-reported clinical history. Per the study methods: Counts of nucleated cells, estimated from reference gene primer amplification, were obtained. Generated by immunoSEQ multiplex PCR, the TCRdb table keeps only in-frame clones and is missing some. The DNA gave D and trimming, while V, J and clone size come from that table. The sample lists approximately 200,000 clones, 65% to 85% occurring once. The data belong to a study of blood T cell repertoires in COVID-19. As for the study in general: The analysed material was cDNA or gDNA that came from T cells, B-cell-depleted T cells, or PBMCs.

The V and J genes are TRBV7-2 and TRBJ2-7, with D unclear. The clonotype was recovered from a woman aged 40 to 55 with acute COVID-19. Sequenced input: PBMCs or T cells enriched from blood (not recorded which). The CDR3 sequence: CASSLYGEQYF. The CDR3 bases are TGTGCCAGCAGCTTATACGGGGAGCAGTACTTC.